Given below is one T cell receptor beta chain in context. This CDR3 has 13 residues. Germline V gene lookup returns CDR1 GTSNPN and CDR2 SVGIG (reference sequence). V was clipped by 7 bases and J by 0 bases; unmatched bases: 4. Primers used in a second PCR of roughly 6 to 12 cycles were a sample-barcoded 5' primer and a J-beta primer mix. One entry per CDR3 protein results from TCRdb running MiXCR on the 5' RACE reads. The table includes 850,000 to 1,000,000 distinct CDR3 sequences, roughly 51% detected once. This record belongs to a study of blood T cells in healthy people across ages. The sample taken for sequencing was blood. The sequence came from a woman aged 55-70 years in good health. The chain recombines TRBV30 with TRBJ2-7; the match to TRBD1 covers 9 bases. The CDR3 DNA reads TGTGCCTTAGACAGGGGGATCTCCTACGAGCAGTACTTC. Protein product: CALDRGISYEQYF.